What follows describes a single T cell receptor (beta chain). The data were taken from a study of early T cells in non-severe SARS-CoV-2 infection. TCRdb re-called the 5' RACE reads through MiXCR, storing one row per CDR3 protein. This repertoire shows around 50,000 distinct CDR3 sequences, 9.5% to 15% found once; its top ten account for about 4%. The sequenced sample consisted of whole blood. The TCR sequence derives from an adult who was a healthcare worker with PCR-confirmed SARS-CoV-2 infection or an uninfected control (not recorded which).

CDR3: CASSLMLAGIYNEQFF. CDR3 sequence (DNA): TGTGCCAGCAGCTTAATGCTAGCGGGCATCTACAATGAGCAGTTCTTC. The J gene is TRBJ2-1, the V gene TRBV7-3; 8 bases line up with TRBD2. The CDR3 length is 16 residues. The germline CDR1 and CDR2 sequences are SGHTA and FQGTGA. V was pared by 1 base and J by 3 bases, with 5 bases of the junction left unmatched.